The present T cell receptor (beta chain) was sequenced within a study of T-cell memory formation after mild COVID-19. Trimming cost V 3 bases and J 4 bases, with 13 bases left between them. CDR1 is SGHTA and CDR2 is FQGNSA in the germline V gene. CDR3 length: 15 amino acids. A single record per CDR3 protein comes from TCRdb applying MiXCR to the 5' RACE reads. Of a few hundred thousand distinct CDR3 sequences in the sample, about 10% were seen once. The chain uses TRBV7-2 and TRBJ2-4, with no clear D. Sample: PBMCs or a T cell subset sorted from them (not recorded which). The sequence derives from a man younger than 35 who had mild COVID-19 (a few samples of this study predate the infection). Cell type and time point are not known. The CDR3: CASSLGLSLKNIQYF. The CDR3 DNA is TGTGCCAGCAGCTTGGGCCTTTCCCTGAAAAACATTCAGTACTTC.